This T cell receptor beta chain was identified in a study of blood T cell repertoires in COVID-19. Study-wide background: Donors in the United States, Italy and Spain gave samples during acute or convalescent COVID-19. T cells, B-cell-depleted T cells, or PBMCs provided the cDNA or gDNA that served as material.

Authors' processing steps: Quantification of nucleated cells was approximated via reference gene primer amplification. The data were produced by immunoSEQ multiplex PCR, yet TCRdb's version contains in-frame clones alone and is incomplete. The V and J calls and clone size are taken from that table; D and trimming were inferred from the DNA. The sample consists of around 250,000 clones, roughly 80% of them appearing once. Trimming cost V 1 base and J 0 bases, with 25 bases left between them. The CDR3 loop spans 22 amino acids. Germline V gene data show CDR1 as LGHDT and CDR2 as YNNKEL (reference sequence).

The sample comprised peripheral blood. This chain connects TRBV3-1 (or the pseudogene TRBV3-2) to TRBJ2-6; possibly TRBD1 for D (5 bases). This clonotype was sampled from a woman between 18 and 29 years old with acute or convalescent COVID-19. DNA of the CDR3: TGTGCCAGCAGCCAAGCATTGGGTCCCCAGACAGAGAGCCGCTCTGGGGCCAACGTCCTGACTTTC. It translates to CASSQALGPQTESRSGANVLTF.